The entry below gives a single T cell receptor (beta chain) sequence along with its context. In germline, CDR1 is SGHDN, CDR2 FVKESK. The CDR3 is 13 residues long. V lost 0 bases to trimming and J lost 6 bases, with 9 bases between them. The data were taken from a study of T cell changes during pregnancy in multiple sclerosis. The data were produced by immunoSEQ multiplex PCR, yet TCRdb's version contains in-frame clones alone and is incomplete. The table includes about 73,000 clones, roughly 88% detected once. The specimen was peripheral blood, collected after pregnancy. The chain combines TRBV14 with TRBJ2-7, with TRBD2 as a possible D gene (6 bases). This receptor was obtained from a female donor in good health, enrolled as a control in a pregnancy study. The CDR3 protein is CASSQDWGGEQYF. CDR3 DNA sequence: TGTGCCAGCAGCCAAGATTGGGGAGGCGAGCAGTACTTC.